The 20 T cell receptor beta chains given below trace back to one sample, sequenced in a study of T-cell memory formation after mild COVID-19. TCRdb fed the 5' RACE reads into MiXCR, producing one record per CDR3 protein. The sample has around 340,000 distinct CDR3 sequences, 15% to 20% seen once. Sequenced input: PBMCs or a T cell subset sorted from them (not recorded which). The receptors derive from a man between 18 and 35 years old who had mild COVID-19 (a few samples of this study predate the infection). Cell type and time point are not known.

V usage is TRBV15 and J usage is TRBJ2-3, with 11 bases that match TRBD2. This CDR3 spans 16 amino acids. The trim removed 0 bases at V and 10 bases at J, leaving 9 bases unmatched. Germline V gene data show CDR1 as LNHNV and CDR2 as YYDKDF (reference sequence). Written as DNA, the CDR3 is TGTGCCACCAGCAGAGATGGGACTAGCGGAAATCTGGCGCAGTATTTT. This sequence encodes CATSRDGTSGNLAQYF.

V is TRBV3-1 and J is TRBJ2-5, with a possible D match to TRBD2 (6 bases). Trimming stripped 1 base from V and 3 bases from J, with 9 bases between. The length of the CDR3 is 14 residues. The germline V gene has CDR1 LGHDT and CDR2 YNNKEL (reference sequence). The chain's CDR3 is CASSQGLEEETQYF. CDR3 DNA: TGTGCCAGCAGCCAAGGACTAGAGGAAGAGACCCAGTACTTC.

The sample holds many counts of this clonotype. This chain uses TRBV7-2 with TRBJ2-7, with D perhaps matching TRBD2 (5 bases). CDR3 length: 12 amino acids. CDR1 is SGHTA and CDR2 is FQGNSA in the germline V gene. Trimming removed 10 bases at V and 2 bases at J, with 12 bases between. DNA for the CDR3: TGTGCCACCTCGGACGGGACCTACGAGCAGTACTTC. Protein sequence: CATSDGTYEQYF.

This clonotype was found many times. The chain recombines TRBV6-2 or TRBV6-3 with TRBJ1-1; D gene unclear. The CDR3 has 14 residues. V was pared by 6 bases and J by 1 base, with 12 bases between. Germline V lookup: CDR1 MNHEY, CDR2 SVGEGT. CDR3 bases: TGTGCCAGCAGAACACCTCAAGAGAACACTGAAGCTTTCTTT. Its protein is CASRTPQENTEAFF.

This clonotype was detected a few times. The junction and the germline gene differ at one end; a read error may be behind it. This chain connects TRBV28 to TRBJ1-6, with TRBD1 matching over 8 bases. The V gene's germline CDR1 is MDHEN and CDR2 SYDVKM. The length of the CDR3 is 15 residues. In DNA form, the CDR3 reads TGTGCCAGCAGTCGGGGGGGGACAGGCAATTCACCCATCCACTTT. Amino acids: CASSRGGTGNSPIHF.

This clonotype has more than one count but fewer than ten. The V and J genes are TRBV28 and TRBJ1-5; weak D call: TRBD1 (6 bases). The CDR3 has 14 amino acids. Germline CDR1 is MDHEN and CDR2 is SYDVKM. V was cut by 3 bases and J by 10 bases, with 16 bases left in between. CDR3: CASSFLGGGNPQHF. The CDR3 nucleotides read TGTGCCAGCAGTTTTTTAGGGGGTGGAAATCCCCAGCATTTT.

This clonotype was observed at least ten times. The chain combines TRBV5-6 with TRBJ2-3, with 8 bases lining up with TRBD2. The germline V gene has CDR1 SGHDT and CDR2 YYEEEE. The CDR3 extends over 15 amino acids. V trimming: 2 bases; J trimming: 5 bases; junction bases outside the gene matches: 7. CDR3 nucleotides: TGTGCCAGCAGCTTAGGTCGCGGGGGGCTAGATACGCAGTATTTT. The encoded protein is CASSLGRGGLDTQYF.

This clonotype was seen a few times. The limits of the CDR3 on the DNA are not certain, so only TCRdb's listed CDR3 is given. The chain couples TRBV6-6 to TRBJ1-4; the table gives TRBD1 as D, unverified against the DNA. Germline assignment: CDR1 MNHNY and CDR2 SVGAGI (reference sequence). Counting both end residues, the CDR3 totals 19 amino acids. CDR3 protein: CASSHSLQGTATNEKLFFF.

This clonotype occurred a few times. The V and J genes are TRBV10-3 and TRBJ2-3, with 9 bases lining up with TRBD2. This CDR3 has 17 amino acids. Germline CDR1 ENHRY, CDR2 SYGVKD. J gave up 2 bases and V 4 bases, and 10 bases lay outside the gene matches. In DNA form, the CDR3 reads TGTGCCATCAGTGGGGACTTAGCGGGGGTCACCACAGATACGCAGTATTTT. This gives the protein CAISGDLAGVTTDTQYF.

The CDR3 nucleotides are TGTGCCAGCAGCGGAGCCGGGACGCAGAAAGAGACCCAGTACTTC. This gives the protein CASSGAGTQKETQYF. The chain couples TRBV2 to TRBJ2-5; D possibly uses TRBD1 or TRBD2 (5 bases each). The V gene lost 6 bases and the J gene lost 3 bases, with 17 bases spanning the gap. Looked up from germline, CDR1 is SNHLY and CDR2 is FYNNEI. The CDR3 has 15 residues. Full variable domain (rest looked up from reference TRBV2 and TRBJ2-5): EPEVTQTPSHQVTQMGQEVILRCVPISNHLYFYWYRQILGQKVEFLVSFYNNEISEKSEIFDDQFSVERPDGSNFTLKIRSTKLEDSAMYFCASSGAGTQKETQYFGPGTRLLVL.

This clonotype was counted only a few times. The chain recombines TRBV12-3 or TRBV12-4 with TRBJ2-3; D not certain. The V end lost 3 bases, the J end lost 1 base, and 5 bases lay between the germline ends. The CDR3 contains 13 residues. The CDR3 region has the DNA TGTGCCAGCAGTTTTGACGGCACAGATACGCAGTATTTT. The encoded protein is CASSFDGTDTQYF.

This clonotype was seen a few times. CDR3 amino acids: CASSRTSSAIGAFF. As DNA, the CDR3 is TGTGCCAGCAGCCGCACATCCAGTGCAATCGGGGCTTTCTTT. V is TRBV2 and J is TRBJ1-1; D gene uncertain. CDR3 length equals 14 residues. With 6 bases removed from V and 11 bases from J, the gap between germline ends came to 22 bases. Germline values: CDR1 SNHLY, CDR2 FYNNEI.

This clonotype was counted between two and nine times. V and J are TRBV9 and TRBJ2-5; D is perhaps TRBD1 or TRBD2 (6 bases each). The ends were cut back, 4 bases at V and 5 bases at J, with 12 bases in the middle. Germline CDR1 reads SGDLS; CDR2 reads YYNGEE. The CDR3 is 13 residues long. The CDR3 DNA is TGTGCCAGCAGCCGACTAGGGGGGGAGACCCAGTACTTC. Translation gives CASSRLGGETQYF.

This clonotype was counted only a few times. The chain employs TRBV25-1 and TRBJ1-1; D gene unclear. In germline, CDR1 is MGHDK, CDR2 SYGVNS. The CDR3 covers 12 residues. Trimming removed 2 bases from V and 9 bases from J, with 10 bases in between. The CDR3 here is CASSERAGKAFF. The CDR3 nucleotides are TGTGCCAGCAGTGAACGGGCAGGTAAAGCTTTCTTT.

The chain links TRBV5-5 to TRBJ2-7; 7 positions agree with TRBD2. Germline values: CDR1 SGHKS, CDR2 YYEKEE (reference sequence). V shed 0 bases and J 7 bases; nucleotides not matched to a gene: 10. The CDR3 totals 15 residues. The CDR3 DNA is TGTGCCAGCAGCTTGGTCCAACGGCGGGGGAGGGAGCAGTACGTC. Translation: CASSLVQRRGREQYV.

The V and J genes are TRBV7-2 and TRBJ2-1, with 10 bases that match TRBD1. This CDR3 comprises 16 residues. Trimming removed 1 base from V and 3 bases from J; junction bases left unmatched: 3. The germline V gene encodes CDR1 SGHTA and CDR2 FQGNSA. CDR3 bases: TGTGCCAGCAGCTTAGTCGGGACAGGGGTCTACAATGAGCAGTTCTTC. Translated, it gives CASSLVGTGVYNEQFF.

The chain links TRBV20-1 to TRBJ1-2; D might be TRBD1 (6 bases). The germline V gene encodes CDR1 DFQATT and CDR2 SNEGSKA (reference sequence). V shed 6 bases and J shed 2 bases, with 10 bases lying between them. This CDR3 region has 12 residues. In DNA form, the CDR3 reads TGCAGTGCATTTACAGGGAACTATGGCTACACCTTC. Encoded protein: CSAFTGNYGYTF.

This clonotype showed up just a few times. V and J are TRBV2 and TRBJ2-5, with D possibly being TRBD1 or TRBD2 (5 bases each). Trimming took off 9 bases at V and 4 bases at J, with 15 bases between the two ends. Germline CDR1 reads SNHLY; CDR2 reads FYNNEI. CDR3 length equals 13 residues. The CDR3 sequence is CASGDRRRETQYF. CDR3 sequence (DNA): TGTGCCAGTGGGGACCGCCGGCGAGAGACCCAGTACTTC.

This clonotype occurred many times. The chain employs TRBV4-2 and TRBJ2-7; 7 bases align to TRBD1. Per germline, CDR1 LGHNA and CDR2 YNFKEQ. This CDR3 contains 16 residues. J gave up 6 bases and V 4 bases, and 15 bases lay outside the gene matches. CDR3 in amino acids: CASSRGDRVLDREQYF. As DNA, the CDR3 is TGTGCCAGCAGCCGGGGAGACAGGGTGTTGGATCGCGAGCAGTACTTC.

This clonotype was picked up a small number of times. The chain carries TRBV7-9 and TRBJ1-4; TRBD1 agrees at 8 bases. The CDR3 consists of 14 residues. The germline V gene has CDR1 SEHNR and CDR2 FQNEAQ (reference sequence). J gave up 8 bases and V 5 bases, and 7 bases lay outside the gene matches. The CDR3 loop is CASSTAGGLEKLFF. In DNA form, the CDR3 reads TGTGCCAGCAGCACCGCAGGGGGCTTGGAAAAACTGTTTTTT.